This entry lists 10 T cell receptor beta chains sequenced from one sample in a study of T-cell memory formation after mild COVID-19. From the 5' RACE reads, TCRdb called clonotypes with MiXCR, one entry per CDR3 protein. Here the sample spans roughly 610,000 distinct CDR3 sequences, roughly 17% being singletons. Sequenced sample: PBMCs or a T cell subset sorted from them (not recorded which). All receptors derive from an adult woman who had mild COVID-19 (a few samples of this study predate the infection). Cell type and time point are not known.

The chain couples TRBV5-1 to TRBJ2-1, with D possibly TRBD2 on 5 matching bases. CDR1 is SGHRS, CDR2 YFSETQ, per germline. This CDR3 is built from 14 residues. V lost 0 bases and J 6 bases, leaving 10 bases between the germline ends. The CDR3 DNA reads as TGCGCCAGCAGCTTGGCTAGGGAGATCAATGAGCAGTTCTTC. Translation: CASSLAREINEQFF.

The rearrangement uses TRBV6-2 or TRBV6-3 and TRBJ2-7; 8 positions agree with TRBD2. Looked up from germline, CDR1 is MNHEY and CDR2 is SVGEGT. This CDR3 has 14 residues. V shed 6 bases and J 3 bases; nucleotides not matched to a gene: 7. DNA for the CDR3: TGTGCCAGCAGGGAAGCGGGAGCCAACTACGAGCAGTACTTC. It is translated as CASREAGANYEQYF.

This clonotype was recorded many times. V usage is TRBV7-6 and J usage is TRBJ2-1, with 9 bases fitting TRBD2. This CDR3 region has 17 residues. From germline, CDR1 is SGHVS and CDR2 FNYEAQ. V shed 3 bases and J 0 bases; nucleotides not matched to a gene: 6. The CDR3 DNA is TGTGCCAGCAGCTTTCGCGGGAGGGGAAGCTCCTACAATGAGCAGTTCTTC. It yields the protein CASSFRGRGSSYNEQFF.

The rearrangement joins TRBV5-6 to TRBJ1-1; 9 bases agree with TRBD1. V shed 6 bases and J 5 bases; nucleotides not matched to a gene: 8. Germline CDR1 SGHDT, CDR2 YYEEEE. This CDR3 has 14 amino acids. Written as DNA, the CDR3 is TGTGCCAGCATGCGGGACAGGGCCGATACTGAAGCTTTCTTT. Translation: CASMRDRADTEAFF.

The V call is TRBV5-1, the J call TRBJ2-1; no firm D call. V lost 0 bases, J lost 4 bases, and 11 bases lay in between. There are 15 residues in the CDR3. Germline V lookup: CDR1 SGHRS, CDR2 YFSETQ. CDR3 sequence: CASSLALDRYNEQFF. As DNA, the CDR3 is TGCGCCAGCAGCTTGGCCCTGGACCGATACAATGAGCAGTTCTTC.

This clonotype was found a few times. The V gene is TRBV7-6, the J gene TRBJ2-2, with a weak D call TRBD1 (6 bases). The germline V and J ends were trimmed by 2 bases and 9 bases, with 10 bases remaining between them. Germline loops: CDR1 SGHVS, CDR2 FNYEAQ. This CDR3 region has 13 residues. The CDR3 loop is CASSLIGGRELFF. CDR3 sequence (DNA): TGTGCCAGCAGCTTAATTGGGGGCCGGGAGCTGTTTTTT. The whole variable domain, filled in from reference TRBV7-6 and TRBJ2-2, reads GAGVSQSPRYKVTKRGQDVALRCDPISGHVSLYWYRQALGQGPEFLTYFNYEAQQDKSGLPNDRFSAERPEGSISTLTIQRTEQRDSAMYRCASSLIGGRELFFGEGSRLTVL.

This clonotype has more than one count but fewer than ten. This chain connects TRBV7-8 to TRBJ2-1; D ambiguous. V lost 5 bases and J lost 2, with 10 bases in between. Germline CDR1 SGHVS, CDR2 FQNEAQ. The length of the CDR3 is 14 residues. CDR3 loop: CASSPARAYNEQFF. The CDR3 bases are TGTGCCAGCAGCCCTGCTCGAGCCTACAATGAGCAGTTCTTC.

Only a few counts were recorded for this clonotype. This chain joins TRBV2 and TRBJ1-6; D call uncertain. Between the trimmed V and J ends, which lost 2 bases and 0 bases, there was a span of 8 bases. Germline CDR1 SNHLY, CDR2 FYNNEI. This CDR3 comprises 16 residues. The CDR3 spells CASSERMSSYNSPLHF. Here the CDR3 DNA reads TGTGCCAGCAGTGAAAGGATGAGCTCCTATAATTCACCCCTCCACTTT.

The chain joins TRBV4-3 to TRBJ2-7; D is unclear. CDR3 length: 15 amino acids. Trimming stripped 2 bases from V and 0 bases from J, with 11 bases between. Looked up from germline, CDR1 is LGHNA and CDR2 is YSLEER. The CDR3 is CASSQYLGGSYEQYF. As DNA, the CDR3 is TGCGCCAGCAGCCAATATCTGGGCGGCTCCTACGAGCAGTACTTC.

The rearrangement links TRBV30 to TRBJ2-6; 7 bases agree with TRBD1. CDR1 and CDR2 (germline): GTSNPN, SVGIG (reference sequence). With 6 bases clipped from V and 0 bases from J, the junction kept 5 bases outside the gene matches. The length of the CDR3 is 15 residues. The CDR3 DNA reads as TGTGCCTGCGGACAGGCCCACTCTGGGGCCAACGTCCTGACTTTC. Residues: CACGQAHSGANVLTF.